This T cell receptor beta chain appears in the sequencing data of a study of beta chain features in type 1 diabetes. Findings of the study overall: PCR may have favored shorter templates equally in patients and controls. Type 1 diabetes patients had TCRB CDR3s that were shorter (moderately but significantly so) in all four CD4+ subsets.

CDR3 length: 14 residues. The V end lost 1 base, the J end lost 5 bases, and 8 bases lay between the germline ends. From germline, CDR1 is SGHTA and CDR2 FQGNSA. The investigators reverse transcribed all of the isolated RNA, so they sequenced expressed TCRB transcripts. Sequencing of naive, central memory and regulatory T cell samples gave an average of approximately 3.5 million reads. Sequenced by immunoSEQ multiplex PCR; TCRdb stores in-frame clones only, minus some. In the table there are 300,000 or so clones, over 7% of which are singletons. This clone came up a few times. Its specificity is unknown. Sorted populations all exceeded 95% purity.

Sequenced material: central memory CD4+ T cells from blood. The chain uses TRBV7-2 and TRBJ1-4, with D maybe TRBD1 (6 bases). The TCR originated in a young man with type 1 diabetes. CDR3 DNA sequence: TGTGCCAGCAGCTTAGAACAGGGAAATGAAAAACTGTTTTTT. Protein sequence: CASSLEQGNEKLFF.